The 3 T cell receptor beta chains in this list originate from one sample, sequenced in a study of cytomegalovirus exposure and HLA in healthy donors. PCR amplification relied on 60 Vbeta primers (plus 13 Jbeta primers). Libraries were prepared by immunoSEQ multiplex PCR; TCRdb keeps only in-frame clonotypes and omits some of them. The data show 95,000 to 150,000 clones, 55% to 75% seen once. Sequencing input: PBMCs. These receptors all stem from a woman aged 40 to 55 in good health and CMV-seropositive.

This chain links TRBV5-6 with TRBJ2-7; a possible D gene is TRBD2 (5 bases). V lost 0 bases, J lost 3 bases, and 16 bases lay in between. The CDR3 extends over 16 amino acids. CDR1 is SGHDT and CDR2 is YYEEEE in the germline V gene. The CDR3 DNA follows: TGTGCCAGCAGCTTGGCGGCAGGACGTGACTACTACGAGCAGTACTTC. This translates into CASSLAAGRDYYEQYF.

This rearrangement joins TRBV6-1 to TRBJ1-1; 10 nucleotides align to TRBD1. The CDR3 totals 15 residues. After removal of 6 bases from V and 3 bases from J, the junction contained 7 bases not matched to a gene. CDR1 and CDR2 from the germline V gene are MNHNS and SASEGT. The CDR3 loop reads CASRERQGADTEAFF. For the CDR3, the DNA is TGTGCCAGCAGAGAACGACAGGGGGCGGACACTGAAGCTTTCTTT.

The chain combines TRBV7-2 with TRBJ1-2; 7 positions agree with TRBD1. V lost 5 bases, J lost 7 bases, and 10 bases stayed unmatched. This CDR3 is 14 amino acids long. Per the germline V gene, CDR1 is SGHTA and CDR2 is FQGNSA. Here the CDR3 DNA reads TGTGCCAGCAGCACGGGGACAGTTCCTTTTGGCTACACCTTC. Amino acid sequence: CASSTGTVPFGYTF.